These T cell receptor beta chains were read from a single sample in a study of quantifying T cell responses using KT2 cells. TCRdb reprocessed the UMI-ligation and nested PCR reads via MiXCR and lists one record per CDR3 protein. The data contain tens of thousands of distinct CDR3 sequences, less than 7.5% of them singletons. Sequenced sample: PBMCs spiked with cells of the T cell clone KT2. The receptors were gathered from a human donor. The CDR3 runs from the conserved cysteine through the conserved F or W. D genes are given only for firm matches. Not all rows give a size; the values are once, few, many and, for expanded clones, a class.

TRBJ2-7	TRBD1	TRBV9	many	CASSPTGSSYEQYF	TGTGCCAGCAGCCCGACAGGGTCTAGCTACGAGCAGTACTTC
TRBJ1-1	-	TRBV13	-	CASSFPTRELNTEAFF	TGTGCCAGCAGCTTCCCGACTAGGGAACTGAACACTGAAGCTTTCTTT
TRBJ2-3	-	TRBV29-1	-	CSVEGGVTSHRYF	TGCAGCGTGGAAGGGGGAGTAACTTCTCACCGGTATTTT
TRBJ1-2	-	TRBV7-9	many	CASSLAGGDGAYGYTF	TGTGCCAGCAGCTTAGCGGGGGGGGACGGAGCCTATGGCTACACCTTC
TRBJ1-1	-	TRBV6-1	many	CASTGQKNTEAFF	TGTGCCAGCACTGGACAGAAGAACACTGAAGCTTTCTTT
TRBJ1-2	-	TRBV4-2	many	CASSQVLSGDYGYTF	TGTGCCAGCAGCCAAGTTTTATCTGGGGACTATGGCTACACCTTC
TRBJ1-1	-	TRBV7-6	many	CASSLVPGENTEAFF	TGTGCCAGCAGCTTAGTCCCGGGGGAGAACACTGAAGCTTTCTTT
TRBJ1-1	-	TRBV18	-	CASSPLGYTEAFF	TGTGCCAGCTCACCACTCGGTTACACTGAAGCTTTCTTT
TRBJ2-3	TRBD2	TRBV7-9	many	CASLRGFTDTQYF	TGTGCCAGCTTGCGGGGGTTCACAGATACGCAGTATTTT
TRBJ2-1	TRBD2	TRBV2	-	CASSKSGTSGFTTYNEQFF	TGTGCCAGCAGTAAATCCGGGACTAGCGGATTCACAACCTACAATGAGCAGTTCTTC
TRBJ2-1	-	TRBV12-3/TRBV12-4	many	CASSAHTGNEQFF	TGTGCCAGCAGTGCCCATACTGGCAATGAGCAGTTCTTC
TRBJ1-2	-	TRBV6-5	many	CASSYRAGSHYGYTF	TGTGCCAGCAGTTACCGCGCAGGGTCACACTATGGCTACACCTTC
TRBJ2-2	-	TRBV28	many	CASRGGWNTGELFF	TGTGCCAGCCGGGGAGGCTGGAACACCGGGGAGCTGTTTTTT
TRBJ1-2	-	TRBV6-1	-	CASRGTGFDYGYTF	TGTGCCAGCAGGGGAACAGGGTTTGACTATGGCTACACCTTC
TRBJ1-6	-	TRBV2	few	CASSVAGPRSPLHF	TGTGCCAGCAGTGTGGCAGGCCCCAGGTCACCCCTCCACTTT
TRBJ1-2	-	TRBV30	-	CAWKRGTEMYYGYTF	TGTGCCTGGAAAAGGGGGACGGAGATGTACTATGGCTACACCTTC
TRBJ1-2	-	TRBV29-1	many	CSVGHQPDYGYTF	TGCAGCGTGGGACACCAACCCGACTATGGCTACACCTTC
TRBJ1-4	TRBD1	TRBV6-2/TRBV6-3	many	CASSGAGTGDEKLFF	TGTGCCAGCAGTGGAGCCGGGACAGGGGATGAAAAACTGTTTTTT
TRBJ2-7	TRBD1	TRBV27	few	CASSSIRGPSYEQYF	TGTGCCAGCAGTTCGATCAGGGGGCCCTCCTACGAGCAGTACTTC
TRBJ2-1	-	TRBV5-1	many	CASSLDYGANNEQFF	TGCGCCAGCAGCTTGGACTACGGGGCCAACAATGAGCAGTTCTTC
TRBJ2-6	-	TRBV29-1	few	CSVEIRGTGANVLTF	TGCAGCGTCGAAATCAGGGGCACCGGGGCCAACGTCCTGACTTTC
TRBJ2-1	-	TRBV13	-	CASSFRTFNEQFF	TGTGCCAGCAGCTTCAGGACTTTCAATGAGCAGTTCTTC
TRBJ1-1	-	TRBV4-1	few	CASSQDYVAEAFF	TGCGCCAGCAGCCAAGATTATGTCGCTGAAGCTTTCTTT
TRBJ1-2	TRBD1	TRBV10-3	many	CAISDGQGNGYTF	TGTGCCATCAGTGATGGACAGGGAAATGGCTACACCTTC
TRBJ1-6	-	TRBV5-1	-	CASSRQETSSYNSPLHF	TGCGCCAGCAGTCGACAGGAAACCTCCTCCTATAATTCACCCCTCCACTTT
TRBJ1-1	-	TRBV20-1	few	CSAAPVDSAEAFF	TGCAGTGCTGCACCCGTGGACTCTGCTGAAGCTTTCTTT
TRBJ1-5	-	TRBV2	few	CASSRRNSNQPQHF	TGTGCCAGCAGTCGACGGAATAGCAATCAGCCCCAGCATTTT
TRBJ1-6	TRBD1	TRBV2	few	CASQNLRTGGSSPLHF	TGTGCCAGCCAAAATCTCCGGACAGGGGGGAGTTCACCCCTCCACTTT
TRBJ2-1	-	TRBV4-1	many	CASSQVGQLHNEQFF	TGCGCCAGCAGCCAAGTTGGACAGCTACACAATGAGCAGTTCTTC
TRBJ1-1	-	TRBV6-5	many	CASRKGRKNTEAFF	TGTGCCAGCAGGAAGGGACGGAAGAACACTGAAGCTTTCTTT
TRBJ2-2	-	TRBV6-4	many	CASSGTNTGELFF	TGTGCCAGCAGTGGGACAAACACCGGGGAGCTGTTTTTT
TRBJ2-1	TRBD2	TRBV5-1	few	CASSLALAGAVNEQFF	TGCGCCAGCAGCCTAGCTCTAGCGGGGGCCGTAAATGAGCAGTTCTTC
TRBJ1-1	-	TRBV5-6	few	CASSRTAGAPMNTEAFF	TGTGCCAGCAGCAGGACAGCGGGCGCCCCAATGAACACTGAAGCTTTCTTT
TRBJ1-5	-	TRBV4-1	many	CASSQAPGDSNQPQHF	TGCGCCAGCAGCCAAGCACCAGGGGATAGCAATCAGCCCCAGCATTTT
TRBJ2-1	-	TRBV20-1	few	CSAPGRRTYNEQFF	TGCAGTGCTCCGGGGCGCAGAACCTACAATGAGCAGTTCTTC
TRBJ2-1	-	TRBV27	-	CASSAYNEQFF	TGTGCCAGCAGTGCATACAATGAGCAGTTCTTC
TRBJ2-1	-	TRBV4-3	many	CASREGEQFF	TGCGCCAGCAGGGAGGGTGAACAGTTCTTC
TRBJ2-5	TRBD1	TRBV11-3	many	CASSIQGAQQETQYF	TGTGCCAGCAGCATACAGGGGGCGCAACAAGAGACCCAGTACTTC
TRBJ2-3	TRBD2	TRBV4-3	many	CASSQDLASGKGDTQYF	TGCGCCAGCAGCCAAGATCTGGCTAGCGGGAAAGGAGATACGCAGTATTTT
TRBJ2-5	-	TRBV27	few	CASSRKMGETQYF	TGTGCCAGCAGTCGAAAAATGGGGGAGACCCAGTACTTC
TRBJ2-3	-	TRBV18	-	CASSPPGGATDTQYF	TGTGCCAGCTCACCACCGGGGGGCGCGACAGATACGCAGTATTTT
TRBJ2-3	-	TRBV7-8	many	CASTLGGRPTDTQYF	TGTGCCAGCACCTTAGGGGGAAGACCCACAGATACGCAGTATTTT
TRBJ1-4	TRBD1	TRBV18	-	CASSPQSQGDEKLFF	TGTGCCAGCTCACCACAATCACAGGGGGATGAAAAACTGTTTTTT
TRBJ2-1	-	TRBV20-1	many	CSAREGGPDDEQFF	TGCAGTGCTAGAGAGGGGGGGCCGGATGATGAGCAGTTCTTC
TRBJ2-2	-	TRBV2	-	CASWTSANTGELFF	TGTGCCAGCTGGACAAGCGCGAACACCGGGGAGCTGTTTTTT
TRBJ1-5	-	TRBV7-2	many	CASSLVPQGNQPQHF	TGTGCCAGCAGCTTAGTACCCCAGGGGAATCAGCCCCAGCATTTT
TRBJ2-3	-	TRBV11-2	many	CASSLGLVDTQYF	TGTGCCAGCAGCTTAGGGCTAGTCGATACGCAGTATTTT
TRBJ2-3	TRBD2	TRBV20-1	many	CSAGTRVILDTQYF	TGCAGTGCTGGGACTAGAGTAATTTTAGATACGCAGTATTTT
TRBJ2-2	-	TRBV6-4	few	CASSHGENTGELFF	TGTGCCAGCAGTCACGGTGAGAACACCGGGGAGCTGTTTTTT
TRBJ2-3	TRBD2	TRBV11-2	many	CASSLSGGAPDTQYF	TGTGCCAGCAGCTTAAGCGGGGGGGCCCCAGATACGCAGTATTTT
TRBJ1-5	-	TRBV20-1	many	CSARDREKGELSNQPQHF	TGCAGTGCTAGAGATAGAGAGAAGGGGGAGCTTAGCAATCAGCCCCAGCATTTT
TRBJ1-1	-	TRBV29-1	many	CSVLMTAGDTEAFF	TGCAGCGTTTTGATGACAGCAGGCGACACTGAAGCTTTCTTT
TRBJ1-1	TRBD1	TRBV7-9	many	CASSLRQGATEAFF	TGTGCCAGCAGCCTACGACAGGGGGCGACTGAAGCTTTCTTT
TRBJ2-1	TRBD1	TRBV7-8	-	CASSLGTGADEQFF	TGTGCCAGCAGCTTAGGAACAGGGGCCGATGAGCAGTTCTTC
TRBJ2-3	-	TRBV11-2	many	CASSLVRGPTDTQYF	TGTGCCAGCAGCTTAGTTCGCGGGCCTACAGATACGCAGTATTTT
TRBJ2-3	TRBD2	TRBV9	many	CASSGGAGRGADTQYF	TGTGCCAGCAGCGGGGGAGCGGGAAGGGGCGCAGATACGCAGTATTTT
TRBJ2-1	-	TRBV20-1	many	CSARRGLVDNEQFF	TGCAGTGCTAGAAGGGGACTGGTAGACAATGAGCAGTTCTTC